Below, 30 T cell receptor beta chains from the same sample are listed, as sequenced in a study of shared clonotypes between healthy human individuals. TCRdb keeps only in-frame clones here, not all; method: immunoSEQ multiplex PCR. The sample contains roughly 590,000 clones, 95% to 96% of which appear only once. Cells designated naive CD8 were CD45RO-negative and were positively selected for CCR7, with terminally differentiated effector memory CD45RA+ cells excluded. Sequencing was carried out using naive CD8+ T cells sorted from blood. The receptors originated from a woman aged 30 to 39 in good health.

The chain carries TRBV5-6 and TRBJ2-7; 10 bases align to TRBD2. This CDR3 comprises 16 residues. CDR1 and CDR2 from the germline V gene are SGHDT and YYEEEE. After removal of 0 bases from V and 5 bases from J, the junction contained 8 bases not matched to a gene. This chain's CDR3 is CASSLVGLAGANEQYF. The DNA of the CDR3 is TGTGCCAGCAGCTTGGTGGGCCTAGCGGGAGCGAACGAGCAGTACTTC.

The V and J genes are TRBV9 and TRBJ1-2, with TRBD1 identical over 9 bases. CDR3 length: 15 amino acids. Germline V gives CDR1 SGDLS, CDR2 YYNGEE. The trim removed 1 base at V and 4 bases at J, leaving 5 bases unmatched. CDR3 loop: CASSVLGQGFYGYTF. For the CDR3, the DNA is TGTGCCAGCAGCGTACTGGGACAGGGTTTCTATGGCTACACCTTC.

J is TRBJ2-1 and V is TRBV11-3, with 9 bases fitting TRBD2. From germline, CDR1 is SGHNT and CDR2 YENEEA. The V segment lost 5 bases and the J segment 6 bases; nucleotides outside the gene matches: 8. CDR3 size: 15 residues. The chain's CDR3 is CASSLAGPAGNEQFF. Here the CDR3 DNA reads TGTGCCAGCAGCCTAGCGGGGCCCGCTGGCAATGAGCAGTTCTTC.

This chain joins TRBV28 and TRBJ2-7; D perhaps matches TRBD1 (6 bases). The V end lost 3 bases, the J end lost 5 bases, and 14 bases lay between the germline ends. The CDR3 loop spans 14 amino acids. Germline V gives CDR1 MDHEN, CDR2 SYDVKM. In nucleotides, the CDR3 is TGTGCCAGCAGTTTTAGGGACATTGTCCACGAGCAGTACTTC. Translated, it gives CASSFRDIVHEQYF.

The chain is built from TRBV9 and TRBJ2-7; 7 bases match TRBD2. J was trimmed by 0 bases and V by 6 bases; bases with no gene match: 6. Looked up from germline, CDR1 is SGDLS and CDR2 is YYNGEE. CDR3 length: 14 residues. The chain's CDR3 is CASNLGGSSYEQYF. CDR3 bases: TGTGCCAGCAATCTGGGGGGGAGCTCCTACGAGCAGTACTTC. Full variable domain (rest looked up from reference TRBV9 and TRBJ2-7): DSGVTQTPKHLITATGQRVTLRCSPRSGDLSVYWYQQSLDQGLQFLIQYYNGEERAKGNILERFSAQQFPDLHSELNLSSLELGDSALYFCASNLGGSSYEQYFGPGTRLTVT.

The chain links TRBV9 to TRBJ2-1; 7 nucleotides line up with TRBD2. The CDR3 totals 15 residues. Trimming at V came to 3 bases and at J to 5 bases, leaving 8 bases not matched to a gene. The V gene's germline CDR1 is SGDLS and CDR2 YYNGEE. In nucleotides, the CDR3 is TGTGCCAGCAGCGGGGAGGGACGGGGAGACAATGAGCAGTTCTTC. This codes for CASSGEGRGDNEQFF.

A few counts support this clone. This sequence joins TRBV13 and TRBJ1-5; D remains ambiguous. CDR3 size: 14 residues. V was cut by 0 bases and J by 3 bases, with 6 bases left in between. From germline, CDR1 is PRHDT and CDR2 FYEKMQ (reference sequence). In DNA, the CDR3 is TGTGCCAGCAGCTTAGGGTTAGACAATCAGCCCCAGCATTTT. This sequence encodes CASSLGLDNQPQHF.

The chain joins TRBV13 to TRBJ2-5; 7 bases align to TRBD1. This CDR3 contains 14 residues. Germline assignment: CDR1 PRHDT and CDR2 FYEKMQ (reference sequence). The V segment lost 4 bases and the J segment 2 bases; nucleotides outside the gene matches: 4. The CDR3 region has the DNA TGTGCCAGCAGCTCCCCGGGACAGCAAGAGACCCAGTACTTC. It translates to CASSSPGQQETQYF.

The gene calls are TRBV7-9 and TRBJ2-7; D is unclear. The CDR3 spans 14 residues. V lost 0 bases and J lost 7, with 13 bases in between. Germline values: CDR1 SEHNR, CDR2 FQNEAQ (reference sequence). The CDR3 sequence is CASSLAVTAKEQYF. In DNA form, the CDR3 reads TGTGCCAGCAGCTTAGCGGTCACAGCTAAAGAGCAGTACTTC.

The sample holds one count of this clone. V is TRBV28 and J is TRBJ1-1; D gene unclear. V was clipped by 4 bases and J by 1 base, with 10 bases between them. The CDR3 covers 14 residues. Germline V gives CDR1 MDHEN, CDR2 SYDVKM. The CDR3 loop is CASSSVSGNTEAFF. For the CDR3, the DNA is TGTGCCAGCAGTTCAGTCAGCGGGAACACTGAAGCTTTCTTT.

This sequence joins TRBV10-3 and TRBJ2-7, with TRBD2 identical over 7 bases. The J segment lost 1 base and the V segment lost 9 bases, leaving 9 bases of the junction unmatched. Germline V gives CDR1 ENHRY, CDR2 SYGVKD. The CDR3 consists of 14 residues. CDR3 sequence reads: CAIRFGGGSYEQYF. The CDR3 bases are TGTGCCATTCGGTTTGGCGGGGGATCCTACGAGCAGTACTTC.

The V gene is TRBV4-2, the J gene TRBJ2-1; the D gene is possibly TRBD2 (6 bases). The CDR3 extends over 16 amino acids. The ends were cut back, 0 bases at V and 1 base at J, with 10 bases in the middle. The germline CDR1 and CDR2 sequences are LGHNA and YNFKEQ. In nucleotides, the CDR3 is TGTGCCAGCAGCCAAGATCCGGGAGAGTCCTACAATGAGCAGTTCTTC. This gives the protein CASSQDPGESYNEQFF.

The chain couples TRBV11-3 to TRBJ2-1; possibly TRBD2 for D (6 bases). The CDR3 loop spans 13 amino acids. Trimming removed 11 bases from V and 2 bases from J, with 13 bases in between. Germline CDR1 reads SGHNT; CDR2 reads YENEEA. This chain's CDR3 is CACSLAPYNEQFF. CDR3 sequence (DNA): TGTGCCTGCTCACTAGCACCCTACAATGAGCAGTTCTTC.

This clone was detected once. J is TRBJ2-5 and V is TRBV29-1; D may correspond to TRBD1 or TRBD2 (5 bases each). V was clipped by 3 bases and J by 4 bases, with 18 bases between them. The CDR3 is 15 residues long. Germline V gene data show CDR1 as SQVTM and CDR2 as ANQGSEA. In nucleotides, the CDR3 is TGCAGCGTTGAGGATGGGGGAATCGCAAGAGAGACCCAGTACTTC. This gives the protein CSVEDGGIARETQYF.

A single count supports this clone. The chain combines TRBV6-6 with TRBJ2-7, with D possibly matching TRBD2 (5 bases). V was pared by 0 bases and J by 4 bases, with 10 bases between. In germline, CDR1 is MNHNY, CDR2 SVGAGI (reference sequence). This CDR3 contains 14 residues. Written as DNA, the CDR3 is TGTGCCAGCAGTTACTCGGGATCGGGATACGAGCAGTACTTC. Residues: CASSYSGSGYEQYF.

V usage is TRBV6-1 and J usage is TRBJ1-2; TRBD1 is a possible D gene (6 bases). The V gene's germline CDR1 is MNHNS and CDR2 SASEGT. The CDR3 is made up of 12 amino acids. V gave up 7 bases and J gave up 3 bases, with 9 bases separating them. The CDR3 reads CASKQGYYGYTF. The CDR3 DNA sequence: TGTGCCAGCAAACAGGGATACTATGGCTACACCTTC.

CDR3 sequence reads: CASSLTPGLAGHTDTQYF. Written as DNA, the CDR3 is TGTGCCAGCAGTTTAACCCCGGGACTAGCGGGACACACAGATACGCAGTATTTT. The chain recombines TRBV28 with TRBJ2-3, with 13 nucleotides matching TRBD2. The trim removed 2 bases at V and 2 bases at J, leaving 7 bases unmatched. This CDR3 has 18 amino acids. Germline CDR1 MDHEN, CDR2 SYDVKM.

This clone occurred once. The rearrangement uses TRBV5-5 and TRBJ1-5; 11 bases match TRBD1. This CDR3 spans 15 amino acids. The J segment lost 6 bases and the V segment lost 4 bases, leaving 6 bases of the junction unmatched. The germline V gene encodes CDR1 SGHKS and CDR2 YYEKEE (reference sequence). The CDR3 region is CASSLDRGLPQPQHF. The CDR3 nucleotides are TGTGCCAGCAGCCTGGACAGGGGGCTCCCTCAGCCCCAGCATTTT.

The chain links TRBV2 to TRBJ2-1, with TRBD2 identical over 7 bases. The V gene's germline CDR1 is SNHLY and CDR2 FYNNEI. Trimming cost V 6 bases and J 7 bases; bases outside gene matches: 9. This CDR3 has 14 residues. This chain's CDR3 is CASRDSGTTNEQFF. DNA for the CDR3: TGTGCCAGCAGGGACTCAGGGACTACAAATGAGCAGTTCTTC.

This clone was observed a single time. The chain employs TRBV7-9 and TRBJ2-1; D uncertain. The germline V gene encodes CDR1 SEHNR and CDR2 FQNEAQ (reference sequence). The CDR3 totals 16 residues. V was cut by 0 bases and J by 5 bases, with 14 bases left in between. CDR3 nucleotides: TGTGCCAGCAGCTTAGCTTACCTTACAAAAGACAATGAGCAGTTCTTC. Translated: CASSLAYLTKDNEQFF.

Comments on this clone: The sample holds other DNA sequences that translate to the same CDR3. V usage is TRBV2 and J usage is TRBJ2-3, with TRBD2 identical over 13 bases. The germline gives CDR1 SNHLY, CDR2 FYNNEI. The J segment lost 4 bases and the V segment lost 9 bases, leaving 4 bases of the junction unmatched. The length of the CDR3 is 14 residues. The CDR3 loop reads CASRLAGGPDTQYF. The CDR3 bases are TGTGCCAGTCGACTAGCGGGAGGACCAGATACGCAGTATTTT.

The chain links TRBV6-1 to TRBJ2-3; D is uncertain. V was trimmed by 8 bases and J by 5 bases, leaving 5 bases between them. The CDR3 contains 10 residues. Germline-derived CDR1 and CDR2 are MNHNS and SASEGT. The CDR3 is CASLIDTQYF. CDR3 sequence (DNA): TGTGCCAGCTTGATAGATACGCAGTATTTT.

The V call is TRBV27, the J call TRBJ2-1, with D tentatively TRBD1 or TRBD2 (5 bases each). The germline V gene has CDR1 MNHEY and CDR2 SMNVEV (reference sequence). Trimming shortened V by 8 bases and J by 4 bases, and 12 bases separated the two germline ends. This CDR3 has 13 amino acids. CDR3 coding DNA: TGTGCCAGCGGGGCAGGGAGATACAATGAGCAGTTCTTC. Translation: CASGAGRYNEQFF.

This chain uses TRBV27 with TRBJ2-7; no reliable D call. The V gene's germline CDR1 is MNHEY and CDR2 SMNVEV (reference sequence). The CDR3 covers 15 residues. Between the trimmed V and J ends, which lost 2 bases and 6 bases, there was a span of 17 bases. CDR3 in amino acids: CASSLQANGFGEQYF. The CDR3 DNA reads TGTGCCAGCAGTTTACAGGCGAATGGGTTCGGCGAGCAGTACTTC.

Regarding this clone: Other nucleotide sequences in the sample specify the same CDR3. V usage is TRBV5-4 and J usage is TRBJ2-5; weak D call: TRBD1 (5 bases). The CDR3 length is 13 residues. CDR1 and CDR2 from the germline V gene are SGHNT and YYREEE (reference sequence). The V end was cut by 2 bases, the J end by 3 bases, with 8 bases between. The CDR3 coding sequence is TGTGCCAGCAGCTTAGCACAGGAAGAGACCCAGTACTTC. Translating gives CASSLAQEETQYF.

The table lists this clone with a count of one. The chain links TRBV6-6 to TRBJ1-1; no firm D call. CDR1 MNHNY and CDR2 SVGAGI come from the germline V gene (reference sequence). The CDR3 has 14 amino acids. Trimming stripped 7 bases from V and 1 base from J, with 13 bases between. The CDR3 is CASTPTAQNTEAFF. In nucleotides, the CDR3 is TGTGCCAGCACCCCCACAGCACAGAACACTGAAGCTTTCTTT.

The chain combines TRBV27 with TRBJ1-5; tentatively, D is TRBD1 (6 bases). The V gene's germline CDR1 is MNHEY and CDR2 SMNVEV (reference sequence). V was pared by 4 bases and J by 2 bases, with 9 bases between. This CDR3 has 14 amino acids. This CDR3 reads CASSWAGGNQPQHF. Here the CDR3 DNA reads TGTGCCAGCAGTTGGGCAGGGGGCAATCAGCCCCAGCATTTT.

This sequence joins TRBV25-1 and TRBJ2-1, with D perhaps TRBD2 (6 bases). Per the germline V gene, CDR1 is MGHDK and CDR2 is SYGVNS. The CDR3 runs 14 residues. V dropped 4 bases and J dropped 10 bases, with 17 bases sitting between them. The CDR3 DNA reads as TGTGCCAGCAGTGTATTGCGGGACGCATTCGAGCAGTTCTTC. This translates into CASSVLRDAFEQFF.

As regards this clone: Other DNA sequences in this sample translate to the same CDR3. CDR3 sequence: CASSLLAGGTDTQYF. The CDR3 region has the DNA TGTGCCAGCAGTCTGTTAGCGGGAGGGACAGATACGCAGTATTTT. The chain combines TRBV27 with TRBJ2-3; 11 positions match TRBD2. With 5 bases clipped from V and 3 bases from J, the junction kept 4 bases outside the gene matches. The CDR3 extends over 15 amino acids. Germline CDR1 is MNHEY and CDR2 is SMNVEV (reference sequence).

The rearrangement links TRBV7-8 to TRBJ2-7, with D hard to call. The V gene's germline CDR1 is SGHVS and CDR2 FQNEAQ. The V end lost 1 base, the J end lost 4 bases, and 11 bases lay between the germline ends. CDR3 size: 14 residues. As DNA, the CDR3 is TGTGCCAGCAGCTTAGGGAACAGACCTTACGAGCAGTACTTC. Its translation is CASSLGNRPYEQYF.